This T cell receptor beta chain was captured by sequencing in a study of T cells in Graves' hyperthyroidism and ophthalmopathy. Study details: Peripheral blood was acquired at first diagnosis, ahead of any therapy whatsoever.

RNA transcripts yielded amplified TCR beta CDR3 regions. During a first-round RT-PCR of the TCR CDR3, the HTBI primer set was used. TCRdb independently ran MiXCR on the multiplex PCR reads; one entry per CDR3 protein. The data contain about 420,000 distinct CDR3 sequences, around 14% of them singletons. This clonotype was detected many times. Diagnosis of hyperthyroidism was new in patients aged 18 to 65, and its duration was under 2 months. Each 10 ml fresh peripheral blood draw supplied the PBMCs. The source is a woman aged 18-29 years with Graves' hyperthyroidism. The sequenced sample consisted of blood.

CDR3 sequence: CASIGRANEQFF. The CDR3 coding sequence is TGTGCCAGCATAGGCAGGGCAAATGAGCAGTTCTTC. The V call is TRBV28, the J call TRBJ2-1; weak D call: TRBD1 (5 bases). CDR1 MDHEN and CDR2 SYDVKM come from the germline V gene. V shed 7 bases and J shed 7 bases, with 11 bases lying between them. The CDR3 length is 12 residues. The full variable domain, rest sourced from reference TRBV28 and TRBJ2-1, is DVKVTQSSRYLVKRTGEKVFLECVQDMDHENMFWYRQDPGLGLRLIYFSYDVKMKEKGDIPEGYSVSREKKERFSLILESASTNQTSMYLCASIGRANEQFFGPGTRLTVL.